This TCR beta chain was sequenced for a study of T cell responses to AZD1222 COVID-19 vaccine. Study observations and caveats: Spike-specific TCR repertoires showed rising breadth and depth after two AZD1222 doses. It should be noted that donors were predominantly white British and more often female, and clonal diversity was possibly underestimated. Distributed over spike, vaccine-associated CD4 TCRs predominated at 160-218 and 743-854.

Regarding this clone: Its antigen is not known.

Sequenced by immunoSEQ multiplex PCR; TCRdb stores in-frame clones only, minus some. This table holds about 150,000 clones, approximately 93% found once. The CDR3 has 16 amino acids. Germline CDR1 and CDR2: MDHEN and SYDVKM. The junction had 12 bases not matched to a gene; V was cut back by 6 bases and J by 5 bases. Second-dose intervals of approximately 4 or approximately 12 weeks were pooled. The chain carries TRBV28 and TRBJ2-5; TRBD2 matches 10 bases. Sequenced here: peripheral blood, sampled 28 days after the second AZD1222 dose. This clonotype originated in an adult who received the AZD1222 COVID-19 vaccine. CDR3 loop: CASSPVGSGRRETQYF. CDR3 in DNA: TGTGCCAGCAGCCCCGTCGGTAGCGGGAGGAGGGAGACCCAGTACTTC.